This entry concerns a single T cell receptor (beta chain). Its antigen has not been determined. Base qualities are missing; no much larger clone stands one base away. The immunoSEQ Assay, a bias-controlled multiplex PCR, was used to amplify TCRbeta CDR3 regions from genomic DNA. The original pipeline was this. The number of nucleated cells in each sample was estimated from the amplification of reference gene primers within the assay. To quantify the absolute abundance of each unique TCRbeta CDR3 rearrangement, sequence reads were collapsed and filtered. For each sample, productive Simpson clonality was calculated as the square root of Simpson's diversity index over productive rearrangements. In TCRdb, the immuneACCESS table is reduced to in-frame sequences with V and J assigned. These tables do not hold every clone; where another copy was compared, an unresolved V gene accounts for under half, and the others remain unexplained. V and J calls and clone size are copied from that table; D and trimming were computed from the DNA. This sample is represented by a few hundred thousand clones; roughly 90% of them were singletons. The ten most abundant clones make up more than 0.85% of the sample.

The germline V gene (reference sequence) specifies LNHDA as CDR1 and SQIVND as CDR2. From its cysteine to its phenylalanine, the CDR3 spans 15 amino acids. CDR3 DNA only is kept here, 45 bases in frame from base 1. The V end loses 3 bases and the J end loses 2 bases, and a stretch of 8 bases separates them. The sample originates from a study of blood T cell repertoires in COVID-19 (dated by TCRdb to 2020 to 2022). For the study in its entirety: The collaborator samples originated in the United States, Italy and Spain and spanned the acute and convalescent phases of COVID-19. The material from the prospective study consisted of cDNA or gDNA derived from T cells, B-cell-depleted T cells, or PBMCs. Subjects who had been exposed to COVID-19, were actively infected with it, or had recovered from it provided the deeply sampled blood TCRbeta repertoires that made up the dataset. A freely available public database, intended as a resource for researchers studying the immune response to SARS-CoV-2, is where the repertoires were released. Samples came from the ongoing ImmuneRACE study (first 160 participants) plus 1,254 subjects from 6 global collaborators. Sample metadata almost always included a de-identified subject ID, COVID-19 status, age in years and sex. HLA class I and class II types, where available, came from metadata supplied by the sample provider rather than from assay-based typing.

Results and caveats for the whole study, not just this receptor: The amount of clinical and demographic metadata varied by source and participant and was provided uncurated.

Participants in the prospective study were aged about 18 to 100 years, lived in about two dozen United States geographic areas, and enrolled through a virtual design. In the prospective study, cohorts were assigned on the basis of participant-reported clinical history obtained from a screening survey and a study questionnaire. Exposed participants were defined as having been in contact with someone with a PCR-confirmed or clinician-diagnosed COVID-19 case within 2 weeks of study entry. In the prospective study, whole blood, serum and a nasopharyngeal or oropharyngeal swab were collected from each participant by mobile phlebotomists. Over a roughly two-month period, participants in the prospective study had the option of providing additional blood draws and questionnaires. Before DNA extraction, blood samples from the prospective study were shipped at room temperature or frozen.

The source is a woman aged 40 to 50 who had been exposed to COVID-19. Sequencing was done on a sample of PBMCs or T cells enriched from blood (not recorded which). The sequence joins TRBV19 to TRBJ1-6; there is no confident call for the D gene. DNA sequence: TGTGCCAGTAGTATCCGCCCAGCCTATAATTCACCCCTCCACTTT. This gives the protein CASSIRPAYNSPLHF.